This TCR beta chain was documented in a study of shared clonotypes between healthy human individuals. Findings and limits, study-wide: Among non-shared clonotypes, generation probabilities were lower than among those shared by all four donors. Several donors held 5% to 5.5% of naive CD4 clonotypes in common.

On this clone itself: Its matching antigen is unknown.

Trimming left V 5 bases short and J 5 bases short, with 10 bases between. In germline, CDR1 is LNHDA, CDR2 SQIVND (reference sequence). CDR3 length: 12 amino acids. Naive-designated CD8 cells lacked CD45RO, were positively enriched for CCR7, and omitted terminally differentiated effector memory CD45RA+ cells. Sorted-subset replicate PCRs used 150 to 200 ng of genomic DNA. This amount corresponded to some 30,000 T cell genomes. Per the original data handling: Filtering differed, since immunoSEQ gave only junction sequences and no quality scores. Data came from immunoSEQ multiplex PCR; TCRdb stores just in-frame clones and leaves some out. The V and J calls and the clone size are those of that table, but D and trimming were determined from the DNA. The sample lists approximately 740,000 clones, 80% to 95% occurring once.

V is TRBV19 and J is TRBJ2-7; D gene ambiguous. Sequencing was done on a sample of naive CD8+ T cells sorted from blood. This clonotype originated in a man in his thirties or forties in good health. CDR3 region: CASSLHSNEQYF. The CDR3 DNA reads TGTGCCAGTAGTCTCCATTCGAACGAGCAGTACTTC.